These T cell receptor beta chains were read from a single sample in a study of T cell repertoires in cytomegalovirus infection. TCRdb processed the reads anew with MiXCR; each CDR3 protein has one entry. The sample gives about 310,000 distinct CDR3 sequences, around 25% of which show up once; roughly 15% is in the top ten. What these receptors recognize is not known. The source was cultured PBMCs, collected from culture after CMV antigen stimulation. These receptors originate from a human donor in good health (CMV status not recorded). Some clones in this sample may be carry-over from other donors' samples. Both conserved end residues are part of each CDR3. The D gene is left open where the match is weak. Size is stated for part of the rows, as once, few or many counts, or as a class when the clone is expanded.

d_gene,j_gene,len,v_gene,abundance,CDR3aa,CDR3nt
NA,TRBJ2-3,14,TRBV12-3/TRBV12-4,many,CASSLQGPSDTQYF,TGTGCCAGCAGTTTACAGGGGCCTTCGGATACGCAGTATTTT
NA,TRBJ2-5,15,TRBV7-2,NA,CASSFSSGQGETQYF,TGTGCCAGCAGCTTTTCATCTGGGCAGGGAGAGACCCAGTACTTC
NA,TRBJ1-2,17,TRBV24-1,few,CATSGSPADLMNYGYTF,TGTGCCACCAGTGGTTCCCCGGCAGACCTAATGAACTATGGCTACACCTTC
TRBD1,TRBJ1-1,14,TRBV12-3/TRBV12-4,few,CASSFRTGDKRAFF,TGTGCCAGCAGTTTTAGGACAGGGGATAAGCGTGCTTTCTTT
TRBD2,TRBJ2-5,18,TRBV7-2,few,CASSETLAGGPHQETQYF,TGTGCCAGCAGCGAAACCTTAGCGGGAGGACCCCACCAAGAGACCCAGTACTTC
NA,TRBJ2-5,18,TRBV12-3/TRBV12-4,NA,CASSSSQERLGRRRTQYF,TGTGCCAGCAGCAGTTCCCAGGAAAGACTAGGGCGTCGGAGGACCCAGTACTTC
NA,TRBJ2-7,11,TRBV30,NA,CAWSRLGEQYF,TGTGCCTGGAGTAGATTGGGAGAGCAGTACTTC
TRBD1,TRBJ1-1,14,TRBV20-1,NA,CSASKGAQNTEAFF,TGCAGTGCTAGTAAGGGGGCCCAAAACACTGAAGCTTTCTTT
NA,TRBJ2-5,14,TRBV7-2,NA,CASSLWSGGETQYF,TGTGCCAGCAGCTTATGGAGTGGTGGAGAGACCCAGTACTTC
TRBD1,TRBJ2-1,13,TRBV6-2/TRBV6-3,NA,CASSYPGGVAQFF,TGTGCCAGCAGTTACCCAGGGGGAGTCGCGCAGTTCTTC
NA,TRBJ2-7,14,TRBV6-1,NA,CASSRTGVSYEQYF,TGTGCCAGCAGTCGCACAGGAGTCTCCTACGAGCAGTACTTC
TRBD2,TRBJ2-5,16,TRBV7-2,many,CASSLHSGSDKRPQYF,TGTGCCAGCAGCTTACATAGCGGGAGCGACAAGAGACCCCAGTACTTC
NA,TRBJ1-1,13,TRBV7-4,few,CASSTTATTEAFF,TGTGCCAGCAGCACGACAGCGACCACTGAAGCTTTCTTT
TRBD1,TRBJ1-5,15,TRBV6-2/TRBV6-3,NA,CASSYPGQGNQPQHF,TGTGCCAGCAGTTACCCGGGACAGGGCAATCAGCCCCAGCATTTT
NA,TRBJ2-5,16,TRBV2,NA,CASSEGFQGVLGTQYF,TGTGCCAGCAGTGAGGGGTTCCAGGGAGTCCTAGGGACCCAGTACTTC
NA,TRBJ2-3,16,TRBV4-3,once,CASSQNSYVKGDTQYF,TGCGCCAGCAGCCAAAACTCCTATGTCAAGGGGGATACGCAGTATTTT
NA,TRBJ2-5,15,TRBV4-1,NA,CASSSSVEYQETQYF,TGCGCCAGCAGCTCCTCAGTAGAGTACCAAGAGACCCAGTACTTC
NA,TRBJ1-3,16,TRBV7-2,many,CASSLAPGLSGNTIYF,TGTGCCAGCAGCTTAGCGCCTGGGCTCTCTGGAAACACCATATATTTT
TRBD2,TRBJ2-1,13,TRBV29-1,many,CSVGLAGANEQFF,TGCAGCGTTGGACTAGCGGGAGCAAATGAGCAGTTCTTC
TRBD1,TRBJ2-5,15,TRBV3-1,NA,CASSLGTGIVETQYF,TGTGCCAGCAGCTTGGGGACAGGGATTGTGGAGACCCAGTACTTC
TRBD1,TRBJ1-6,14,TRBV7-2,few,CASSPGTGDLALHF,TGTGCCAGCAGCCCTGGGACAGGGGATCTGGCCCTCCACTTT
NA,TRBJ2-2,15,TRBV9,many,CASSVDERAAGELFF,TGTGCCAGCAGCGTAGACGAGAGAGCCGCCGGGGAGCTGTTTTTT
TRBD1,TRBJ1-5,15,TRBV6-6,few,CASRPPTGANQPQHF,TGTGCCAGCAGACCCCCGACAGGGGCCAATCAGCCCCAGCATTTT
TRBD1,TRBJ2-7,13,TRBV4-2,few,CASSQDTGGEQYF,TGTGCCAGCAGCCAAGATACAGGGGGCGAGCAGTACTTC
NA,TRBJ1-2,16,TRBV27,few,CASSAGETFEHYGYTF,TGTGCCAGCAGTGCAGGGGAGACTTTCGAGCACTATGGCTACACCTTC
TRBD2,TRBJ2-3,14,TRBV27,NA,CASSKGLAGGVQYF,TGTGCCAGCAGTAAGGGACTAGCGGGAGGAGTGCAGTATTTT
NA,TRBJ1-1,11,TRBV25-1,NA,CASLGRSEAFF,TGTGCCAGCCTAGGACGGAGTGAAGCTTTCTTT
NA,TRBJ1-4,14,TRBV6-5,many,CASRRGWTNEKLFF,TGTGCCAGCAGAAGGGGTTGGACTAATGAAAAACTGTTTTTT
NA,TRBJ1-6,18,TRBV7-3,NA,CASSLVGGPISYNSPLHF,TGTGCCAGCAGCCTGGTTGGGGGACCGATCTCCTATAATTCACCCCTCCACTTT
NA,TRBJ2-1,17,TRBV6-2/TRBV6-3,NA,CASSGLRGPSSYNEQFF,TGTGCCAGCAGTGGCCTCCGGGGTCCCAGCTCCTACAATGAGCAGTTCTTC
NA,TRBJ2-1,12,TRBV6-2/TRBV6-3,NA,CASSYPRREQFF,TGTGCCAGCAGTTACCCTCGGCGGGAGCAGTTCTTC
TRBD2,TRBJ2-1,18,TRBV25-1,NA,CASSEYVSGRAPHNEQFF,TGTGCCAGCAGTGAATATGTTAGCGGGAGGGCCCCCCACAATGAGCAGTTCTTC
TRBD2,TRBJ2-2,15,TRBV20-1,many,CSAMSSGRLTGELFF,TGCAGTGCCATGTCTAGCGGGAGGCTCACCGGGGAGCTGTTTTTT
TRBD1,TRBJ1-2,15,TRBV7-2,many,CASSLTPGQGFGYTF,TGTGCCAGCAGCTTAACACCGGGACAGGGATTCGGCTACACCTTC
NA,TRBJ1-1,13,TRBV5-1,NA,CASSRSWGTEAFF,TGCGCCAGCAGCCGGTCGTGGGGCACTGAAGCTTTCTTT